These 20 T cell receptor beta chains share one sample of origin, sequenced in a study of cytomegalovirus exposure and HLA in healthy donors (dated 2017 in TCRdb). Library preparation was by the immunoSEQ multiplex PCR assay. For the multiplex PCR, a mixture combining 60 forward primers for TCR Vbeta segments and 13 reverse primers for TCR Jbeta segments was used. As stored in TCRdb, this immuneACCESS dataset retains in-frame rearrangements with V and J assigned. A fraction of the clones does not appear; measured against another copy, unresolved V genes explain less than half of the discrepancy, and the remainder lacks a known reason. In this sample the table shows under 150,000 clones, roughly 79% of which occur a single time. Jointly, the top ten make up approximately 1.7% of the sample. The sample was PBMCs. These receptors all come from a woman aged 45 to 65 in good health and CMV-seronegative.

V gene TRBV7-2 combines with J gene TRBJ2-3; D might be TRBD2 (6 bases). The CDR3 is made up of 14 amino acids. CDR1 and CDR2 from the germline V gene are SGHTA and FQGNSA. V was trimmed by 6 bases and J by 2 bases, leaving 12 bases between them. The CDR3, as DNA: TGTGCCAGCAGTCGTAGCGGAACCACAGATACGCAGTATTTT. It codes for CASSRSGTTDTQYF. The complete variable domain, with remaining parts taken from reference TRBV7-2 and TRBJ2-3, reads GAGVSQSPSNKVTEKGKDVELRCDPISGHTALYWYRQSLGQGLEFLIYFQGNSAPDKSGLPSDRFSAERTGGSVSTLTIQRTQQEDSAVYLCASSRSGTTDTQYFGPGTRLTVL.

This clone came up a few times. The rearrangement links TRBV30 to TRBJ1-2; 7 nucleotides align to TRBD1. CDR1 GTSNPN and CDR2 SVGIG come from the germline V gene (reference sequence). Germline trimming cut 2 bases from V and 2 bases from J; bases unmatched to any gene: 8. This CDR3 comprises 15 residues. CDR3 nucleotides: TGTGCCTGGAGTCTTACAGGGGACCCAAACTATGGCTACACCTTC. Protein product: CAWSLTGDPNYGYTF.

This chain links TRBV19 with TRBJ2-5, with 10 bases lining up with TRBD1. The CDR3 is made up of 15 amino acids. V lost 3 bases and J lost 4; bases outside the gene matches: 5. CDR1 and CDR2 from the germline V gene are LNHDA and SQIVND (reference sequence). The CDR3 sequence: CASSIDGDRGETQYF. The CDR3 nucleotides are TGTGCCAGTAGTATCGATGGGGACAGGGGAGAGACCCAGTACTTC. Supplemented by reference TRBV19 and TRBJ2-5, the full variable domain reads DGGITQSPKYLFRKEGQNVTLSCEQNLNHDAMYWYRQDPGQGLRLIYYSQIVNDFQKGDIAEGYSVSREKKESFPLTVTSAQKNPTAFYLCASSIDGDRGETQYFGPGTRLLVL.

This chain links TRBV7-9 with TRBJ2-1; the D gene is possibly TRBD1 (5 bases). This CDR3 has 15 residues. Trimming took 4 bases from V and 3 from J, leaving 13 bases between them. Germline V lookup: CDR1 SEHNR, CDR2 FQNEAQ (reference sequence). CDR3 coding DNA: TGTGCCAGCAGCTCAGACAGCGTCTACTACAATGAGCAGTTCTTC. It specifies CASSSDSVYYNEQFF. Filled out from reference TRBV7-9 and TRBJ2-1, the complete variable domain reads DTGVSQNPRHKITKRGQNVTFRCDPISEHNRLYWYRQTLGQGPEFLTYFQNEAQLEKSRLLSDRFSAERPKGSFSTLEIQRTEQGDSAMYLCASSSDSVYYNEQFFGPGTRLTVL.

The chain joins TRBV5-1 to TRBJ2-7, with TRBD2 as a possible D gene (5 bases). The CDR3 has 15 residues. Germline V gene sequence: CDR1 SGHRS, CDR2 YFSETQ. The V and J ends lost 0 bases and 1 base respectively, with 11 bases between them. The CDR3 sequence: CASSLDRGPSYEQYF. In DNA form, the CDR3 reads TGCGCCAGCAGCTTGGACAGAGGGCCTTCCTACGAGCAGTACTTC. The variable domain in full, with the rest retrieved from reference TRBV5-1 and TRBJ2-7, is KAGVTQTPRYLIKTRGQQVTLSCSPISGHRSVSWYQQTPGQGLQFLFEYFSETQRNKGNFPGRFSGRQFSNSRSEMNVSTLELGDSALYLCASSLDRGPSYEQYFGPGTRLTVT.

The rearrangement links TRBV6-5 to TRBJ1-2, with 8 positions matching TRBD1. J was trimmed by 4 bases and V by 8 bases; bases with no gene match: 9. This CDR3 contains 14 residues. Germline V gene sequence: CDR1 MNHEY, CDR2 SVGAGI. This CDR3 reads CASYRTGMGYGYTF. Here the CDR3 DNA reads TGTGCCAGCTACCGGACAGGGATGGGCTATGGCTACACCTTC.

V gene TRBV5-4 combines with J gene TRBJ1-1, with D possibly being TRBD1 (5 bases). From germline, CDR1 is SGHNT and CDR2 YYREEE (reference sequence). The CDR3 is 16 residues long. Trimming removed 0 bases from V and 3 bases from J, with 15 bases in between. CDR3 DNA sequence: TGTGCCAGCAGCTTGGAGCCAGGGATAGGGGACACTGAAGCTTTCTTT. It codes for CASSLEPGIGDTEAFF. Supplemented by reference TRBV5-4 and TRBJ1-1, the full variable domain reads ETGVTQSPTHLIKTRGQQVTLRCSSQSGHNTVSWYQQALGQGPQFIFQYYREEENGRGNFPPRFSGLQFPNYSSELNVNALELDDSALYLCASSLEPGIGDTEAFFGQGTRLTVV.

The chain has TRBV30 and TRBJ2-5; 8 bases are shared with TRBD2. The V and J ends lost 4 bases and 1 base, in that order; junction bases with no gene match: 11. From germline, CDR1 is GTSNPN and CDR2 SVGIG (reference sequence). CDR3 size: 16 residues. Written as DNA, the CDR3 is TGTGCCTGGAAACCGATTATTAGCGGGGCCCAAGAGACCCAGTACTTC. Translation: CAWKPIISGAQETQYF.

The rearrangement links TRBV28 to TRBJ2-3, with 9 bases aligning to TRBD1. The J segment lost 3 bases and the V segment lost 6 bases, leaving 7 bases of the junction unmatched. The CDR3 is made up of 15 amino acids. Germline V CDR1 and CDR2: MDHEN, SYDVKM. Here the CDR3 reads CASSPGTGYTDTQYF. Written as DNA, the CDR3 is TGTGCCAGCAGCCCCGGGACAGGGTATACAGATACGCAGTATTTT.

J is TRBJ2-5 and V is TRBV4-2; no reliable D call. Germline-derived CDR1 and CDR2 are LGHNA and YNFKEQ. V lost 0 bases to trimming and J lost 4 bases, with 9 bases between them. The CDR3 length is 14 residues. CDR3 protein: CASSQDRYGETQYF. Here the CDR3 DNA reads TGTGCCAGCAGCCAAGATCGCTATGGAGAGACCCAGTACTTC.

This clone turned up a few times. V and J are TRBV7-9 and TRBJ2-5; a weak D match, TRBD2 (6 bases). The ends were cut back, 0 bases at V and 4 bases at J, with 15 bases in the middle. This CDR3 has 16 residues. Per germline, CDR1 SEHNR and CDR2 FQNEAQ (reference sequence). This chain's CDR3 is CASSLAVKEGIETQYF. In DNA, the CDR3 is TGTGCCAGCAGCTTAGCGGTTAAGGAGGGAATAGAGACCCAGTACTTC.

The rearrangement uses TRBV6-5 and TRBJ1-1, with 8 nucleotides matching TRBD1. The CDR3 runs to 15 residues. V lost 6 bases, J lost 0 bases, and 6 bases stayed unmatched. Germline loops: CDR1 MNHEY, CDR2 SVGAGI. The CDR3 sequence is CASRLTGAVNTEAFF. The CDR3 DNA reads TGTGCCAGCAGATTGACAGGGGCCGTGAACACTGAAGCTTTCTTT.

The chain couples TRBV5-1 to TRBJ2-3, with 15 bases aligning to TRBD2. Germline V CDR1 and CDR2: SGHRS, YFSETQ. The CDR3 length is 18 residues. The V and J ends lost 4 bases and 1 base, in that order; junction bases with no gene match: 7. CDR3 residues: CASSVGLAGGIGTDTQYF. The CDR3 DNA sequence: TGCGCCAGCAGCGTGGGACTAGCGGGAGGTATAGGCACAGATACGCAGTATTTT.

The chain employs TRBV7-3 and TRBJ2-5, with 8 positions matching TRBD1. Trimming took 3 bases from V and 7 from J; bases not matched to a gene: 4. The germline V gene encodes CDR1 SGHTA and CDR2 FQGTGA. This CDR3 contains 13 residues. The CDR3 spells CASSFDRGVTQYF. The CDR3 coding sequence is TGTGCCAGCAGCTTTGACAGGGGTGTGACCCAGTACTTC.

This chain links TRBV5-5 with TRBJ2-7, with D hard to call. V was cut by 2 bases and J by 6 bases, with 15 bases left in between. This CDR3 is 14 amino acids long. The germline V gene has CDR1 SGHKS and CDR2 YYEKEE (reference sequence). The CDR3 DNA sequence: TGTGCCAGCAGCTTCAAACAGATAGTGGCCGAGCAGTACTTC. Translation: CASSFKQIVAEQYF.

The rearrangement links TRBV9 to TRBJ2-3, with no clear D. CDR1 SGDLS and CDR2 YYNGEE come from the germline V gene. The germline V and J ends were trimmed by 3 bases and 8 bases, with 10 bases remaining between them. This CDR3 spans 12 amino acids. The CDR3 protein is CASSAIGTTQYF. CDR3 nucleotides: TGTGCCAGCAGCGCCATCGGTACTACGCAGTATTTT.

This clone showed up just once. V is TRBV9 and J is TRBJ1-1; the match to TRBD1 covers 7 bases. Germline trimming cut 4 bases from V and 5 bases from J; bases unmatched to any gene: 14. The CDR3 is made up of 16 amino acids. Germline CDR1 is SGDLS and CDR2 is YYNGEE. CDR3 nucleotide sequence: TGTGCCAGCAGCCACAGGGGTGAATGGATTCCTACTGAAGCTTTCTTT. It specifies CASSHRGEWIPTEAFF.

This chain links TRBV7-2 with TRBJ2-3; TRBD2 aligns across 14 bases. The CDR3 runs to 17 residues. The V segment lost 1 base and the J segment 2 bases; nucleotides outside the gene matches: 2. The V gene's germline CDR1 is SGHTA and CDR2 FQGNSA. The CDR3 loop reads CASSLGLAGGFTDTQYF. In DNA, the CDR3 is TGTGCCAGCAGCTTAGGACTAGCGGGAGGGTTCACAGATACGCAGTATTTT. Complete variable domain (other parts from reference TRBV7-2 and TRBJ2-3): GAGVSQSPSNKVTEKGKDVELRCDPISGHTALYWYRQSLGQGLEFLIYFQGNSAPDKSGLPSDRFSAERTGGSVSTLTIQRTQQEDSAVYLCASSLGLAGGFTDTQYFGPGTRLTVL.

Details on this clone: This specimen includes other DNA sequences encoding the same CDR3. V and J are TRBV28 and TRBJ1-1; D gene unclear. The CDR3 has 14 amino acids. Germline CDR1 reads MDHEN; CDR2 reads SYDVKM. V was trimmed by 2 bases and J by 0 bases, leaving 7 bases between them. CDR3 nucleotides: TGTGCCAGCAGTTTAGGCGGGCTGAACACTGAAGCTTTCTTT. Protein sequence: CASSLGGLNTEAFF. Filled out from reference TRBV28 and TRBJ1-1, the complete variable domain reads DVKVTQSSRYLVKRTGEKVFLECVQDMDHENMFWYRQDPGLGLRLIYFSYDVKMKEKGDIPEGYSVSREKKERFSLILESASTNQTSMYLCASSLGGLNTEAFFGQGTRLTVV.

The chain uses TRBV9 and TRBJ1-2; no definite D call. Trimming removed 1 base at V and 4 bases at J, with 17 bases between. The CDR3 consists of 16 residues. Germline V gene sequence: CDR1 SGDLS, CDR2 YYNGEE. CDR3 bases: TGTGCCAGCAGCGTAAGCGTCCCGTTCCCGGGCTATGGCTACACCTTC. It translates to CASSVSVPFPGYGYTF.